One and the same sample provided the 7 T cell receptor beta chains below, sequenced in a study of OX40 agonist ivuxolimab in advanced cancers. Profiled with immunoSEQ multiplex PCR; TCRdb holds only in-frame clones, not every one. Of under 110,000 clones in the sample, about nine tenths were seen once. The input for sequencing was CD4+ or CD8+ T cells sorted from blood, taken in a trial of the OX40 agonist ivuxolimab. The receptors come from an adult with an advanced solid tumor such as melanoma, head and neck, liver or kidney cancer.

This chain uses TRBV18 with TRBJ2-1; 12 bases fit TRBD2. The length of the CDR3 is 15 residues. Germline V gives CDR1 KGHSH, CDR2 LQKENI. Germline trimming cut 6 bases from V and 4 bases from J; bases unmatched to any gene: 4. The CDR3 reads CASSVTSGGYNEQFF. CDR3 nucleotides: TGTGCCAGCTCGGTGACTAGCGGGGGATACAATGAGCAGTTCTTC.

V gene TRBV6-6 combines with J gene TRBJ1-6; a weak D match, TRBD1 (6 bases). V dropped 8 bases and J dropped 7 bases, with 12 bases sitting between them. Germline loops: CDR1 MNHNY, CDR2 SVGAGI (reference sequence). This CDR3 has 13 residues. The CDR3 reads CASYGQLNSPLHF. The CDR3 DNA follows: TGTGCCAGCTACGGACAGTTGAATTCACCCCTCCACTTT.

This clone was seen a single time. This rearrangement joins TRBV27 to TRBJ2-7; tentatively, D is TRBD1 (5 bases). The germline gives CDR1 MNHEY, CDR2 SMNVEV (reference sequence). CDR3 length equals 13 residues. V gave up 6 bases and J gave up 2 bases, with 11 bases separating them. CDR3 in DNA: TGTGCCAGCAGATTCCAAGGGGCCTACGAGCAGTACTTC. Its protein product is CASRFQGAYEQYF.

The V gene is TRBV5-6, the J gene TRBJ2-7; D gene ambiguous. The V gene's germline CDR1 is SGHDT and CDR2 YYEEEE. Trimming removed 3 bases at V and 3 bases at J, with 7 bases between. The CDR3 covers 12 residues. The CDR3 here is CASSSTYYEQYF. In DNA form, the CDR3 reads TGTGCCAGCAGCTCGACCTACTACGAGCAGTACTTC. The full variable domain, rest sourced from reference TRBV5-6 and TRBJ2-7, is DAGVTQSPTHLIKTRGQQVTLRCSPKSGHDTVSWYQQALGQGPQFIFQYYEEEERQRGNFPDRFSGHQFPNYSSELNVNALLLGDSALYLCASSSTYYEQYFGPGTRLTVT.

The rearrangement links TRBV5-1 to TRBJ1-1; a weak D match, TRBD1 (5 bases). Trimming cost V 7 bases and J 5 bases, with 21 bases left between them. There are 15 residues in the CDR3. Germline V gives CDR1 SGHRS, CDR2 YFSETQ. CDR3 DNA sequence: TGCGCCAGCGCCGGGGGACTGCCCGCTGGGACTGAAGCTTTCTTT. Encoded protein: CASAGGLPAGTEAFF.

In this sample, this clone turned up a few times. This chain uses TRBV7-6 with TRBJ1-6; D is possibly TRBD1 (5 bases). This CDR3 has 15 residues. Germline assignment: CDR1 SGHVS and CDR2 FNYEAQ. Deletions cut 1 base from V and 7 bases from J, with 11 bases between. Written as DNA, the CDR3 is TGTGCCAGCAGCTTAGGTGGCGGGGACAATTCACCCCTCCACTTT. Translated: CASSLGGGDNSPLHF.

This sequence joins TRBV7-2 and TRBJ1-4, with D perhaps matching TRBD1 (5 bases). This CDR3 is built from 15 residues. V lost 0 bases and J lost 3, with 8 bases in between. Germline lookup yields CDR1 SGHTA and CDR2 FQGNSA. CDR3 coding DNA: TGTGCCAGCAGCTTAGCGGGGGTGCCTAATGAAAAACTGTTTTTT. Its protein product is CASSLAGVPNEKLFF.